This passage covers 8 T cell receptor beta chains from one sample sequenced in a study of siplizumab effects on memory and regulatory T cells. This table comes from immunoSEQ multiplex PCR, and its TCRdb copy is limited to in-frame clones, with some not included. The data contain about 100,000 clones, around 92% of them seen just once; the ten biggest clones take up around 0.15%. Input material: CD4+ T cells sorted from blood. The receptors come from a human donor in good health.

The CDR3 here is CASGPGDMSNEKLFF. Written as DNA, the CDR3 is TGTGCTAGTGGCCCTGGGGACATGAGTAATGAAAAACTGTTTTTT. The rearrangement uses TRBV12-5 and TRBJ1-4, with D possibly being TRBD1 (6 bases). The CDR3 runs 15 residues. V was cut by 6 bases and J by 4 bases, with 15 bases left in between. The germline CDR1 and CDR2 sequences are LGHNT and FRNRAP.

This chain uses TRBV12-5 with TRBJ2-7, with 7 bases identical to TRBD1. Per the germline V gene, CDR1 is LGHNT and CDR2 is FRNRAP. CDR3 length: 15 amino acids. Losses at the gene ends were 0 bases for V and 6 bases for J; bases not matched to a gene: 8. DNA of the CDR3: TGTGCTAGTGGTTTGGTACAGGGGAGTGGGGTCGAGCAGTACTTC. It codes for CASGLVQGSGVEQYF.

V gene TRBV6-6 combines with J gene TRBJ2-5; D perhaps matches TRBD1 (5 bases). The J call is doubtful: the DNA matches TRBJ2-7 better. The germline gives CDR1 MNHNY, CDR2 SVGAGI (reference sequence). This CDR3 contains 13 residues. The CDR3 region has the DNA TGTGCCAGCAGTCCACAGGCAAGGTTCGAGCAGTACTTC. As protein: CASSPQARFEQYF.

The chain links TRBV6-5 to TRBJ2-7; tentative D call: TRBD1 (8 bases). V dropped 5 bases and J dropped 4 bases, with 18 bases sitting between them. The CDR3 sequence is 15 residues long. The germline V gene has CDR1 MNHEY and CDR2 SVGAGI. The CDR3: CASSPQNRGGYEQYF. The CDR3 nucleotides read TGTGCCAGCAGTCCCCAGAACAGGGGGGGGTACGAGCAGTACTTC.

The V gene is TRBV6-1, the J gene TRBJ2-7, with 8 bases that match TRBD2. CDR3 length equals 15 residues. Per germline, CDR1 MNHNS and CDR2 SASEGT. The trim removed 4 bases at V and 3 bases at J, leaving 8 bases unmatched. The DNA of the CDR3 is TGTGCCAGCAGTGGAACAGGCCGGGGGGGCTACGAGCAGTACTTC. This codes for CASSGTGRGGYEQYF.

The CDR3 DNA follows: TGTGCCAGCCACCCCAGGCAGGGGGTGAATGAAAAACTGTTTTTT. Residues: CASHPRQGVNEKLFF. V and J are TRBV27 and TRBJ1-4; 7 bases map to TRBD1. Germline V gene lookup returns CDR1 MNHEY and CDR2 SMNVEV (reference sequence). This CDR3 spans 15 amino acids. V gave up 8 bases and J gave up 5 bases; unmatched junction bases: 11.

Note on this clone: The conserved phenylalanine or tryptophan normally closing the CDR3 is absent here, so this likely arose from a read error. The V call is TRBV28, the J call TRBJ2-7; unclear D gene. V was clipped by 5 bases and J by 3 bases, with 5 bases between them. The germline gives CDR1 MDHEN, CDR2 SYDVKM. The CDR3 consists of 11 residues. The CDR3 sequence is CASSPGYEQYL. CDR3 nucleotides: TGTGCCAGCAGTCCGGGCTACGAGCAGTACCTC.

This rearrangement joins TRBV30 to TRBJ1-1; the D gene is possibly TRBD1 (5 bases). Germline CDR1 is GTSNPN and CDR2 is SVGIG (reference sequence). The CDR3 is 11 amino acids. V was shortened by 1 base and J by 7 bases, with 7 bases between the two germline ends. The CDR3 bases are TGTGCCTGGAGTGGGGGGAATGAAGCTTTCTTT. Amino acids: CAWSGGNEAFF.